This T cell receptor beta chain was found in a study of blood T cell repertoires in COVID-19. Sequenced by immunoSEQ multiplex PCR; TCRdb stores in-frame clones only, minus some. The sample lists a few hundred thousand clones; approximately 88% were seen once. Enrolment of Seattle patients took place during active infection, and they were followed longitudinally. V gave up 1 base and J gave up 5 bases; unmatched junction bases: 15. Germline assignment: CDR1 SEHNR and CDR2 FQNEAQ (reference sequence). The CDR3 totals 18 residues. This TCR derives from a woman younger than 45 with COVID-19, enrolled during active disease. The sequencing sample was made of peripheral blood. The chain uses TRBV7-9 and TRBJ1-1, with 8 bases fitting TRBD1. CDR3 DNA sequence: TGTGCCAGCAGCTTAGAAAGGGGCGGCAGGGGGCTCAGAACTGAAGCTTTCTTT. As protein: CASSLERGGRGLRTEAFF.